These T cell receptor beta chains were read from a single sample in a study of T cells in Graves' hyperthyroidism and ophthalmopathy. TCRdb recomputed calls from the multiplex PCR reads with MiXCR, one row per CDR3 protein. In the table there are over 700,000 distinct CDR3 sequences, roughly 20% of which are singletons. Sequenced: blood. The source of these receptors is a woman between 50 and 59 years old with Graves' hyperthyroidism that later progressed to Graves' ophthalmopathy. The CDR3 runs from the conserved cysteine through the conserved F or W. Each record gives: D gene, clone size, V gene, J gene, CDR3 DNA, CDR3 protein. D genes are given only for firm matches. Part of the rows lack a size; the others show once, few, many or a class for expanded clones.

d_call: -
clone_size: many
v_call: TRBV11-1
j_call: TRBJ1-2
cdr3_nt: TGTGCCAGCAGCTTAGCAGGCGGGCCCAACACCTTC
cdr3_aa: CASSLAGGPNTF

d_call: TRBD1
clone_size: few
v_call: TRBV6-5
j_call: TRBJ1-5
cdr3_nt: TGTGCCAGCAGTTACACCCAGCCCGGGACAGGGGGCAAGCCCCAGCATTTT
cdr3_aa: CASSYTQPGTGGKPQHF

d_call: -
clone_size: -
v_call: TRBV7-9
j_call: TRBJ1-5
cdr3_nt: TGTGCCAGCAGCTTAGCTGCGGGGGCTCAGCCCCAGCATTTT
cdr3_aa: CASSLAAGAQPQHF

d_call: -
clone_size: many
v_call: TRBV29-1
j_call: TRBJ2-2
cdr3_nt: TGCAGCGTTGAAGGGGTCGGTGGAGGGGCATGGACCGGGGAGCTGTTTTTT
cdr3_aa: CSVEGVGGGAWTGELFF

d_call: TRBD1
clone_size: -
v_call: TRBV7-2
j_call: TRBJ2-1
cdr3_nt: TGTGCCAGCAGCTGGGACAGGTACAATGAGCAGTTCTTC
cdr3_aa: CASSWDRYNEQFF

d_call: TRBD1
clone_size: few
v_call: TRBV19
j_call: TRBJ1-2
cdr3_nt: TGTGCCAGTTCGGACAGGGACTACTATGGCTACACCTTC
cdr3_aa: CASSDRDYYGYTF

d_call: -
clone_size: few
v_call: TRBV9
j_call: TRBJ2-5
cdr3_nt: TGTGCCAGCAGCGACCGACAGGGAGCGGGAGAGACCCAGTACTTC
cdr3_aa: CASSDRQGAGETQYF

d_call: TRBD1
clone_size: -
v_call: TRBV29-1
j_call: TRBJ1-2
cdr3_nt: TGCAGCGTTGAAGAGACAGGGGGAGGAGGCTACACCTTC
cdr3_aa: CSVEETGGGGYTF

d_call: -
clone_size: -
v_call: TRBV15
j_call: TRBJ1-3
cdr3_nt: TGTGCCACCAGCAGAGATCCGGGGGACGGAAACACCATATATTTT
cdr3_aa: CATSRDPGDGNTIYF

d_call: TRBD1
clone_size: few
v_call: TRBV27
j_call: TRBJ1-2
cdr3_nt: TGTGCCAGCCGGACAGGCAGTTCTGGAGGCTACACCTTC
cdr3_aa: CASRTGSSGGYTF

d_call: -
clone_size: few
v_call: TRBV29-1
j_call: TRBJ1-4
cdr3_nt: TGCAGCGTCCGAACAGGGCGCGAAAAACTGTTTTTT
cdr3_aa: CSVRTGREKLFF

d_call: TRBD2
clone_size: many
v_call: TRBV5-1
j_call: TRBJ2-3
cdr3_nt: TGCGCCAGCAGCTCCCGGCTCGGACTAGCGGGTGACACAGATACGCAGTATTTT
cdr3_aa: CASSSRLGLAGDTDTQYF

d_call: -
clone_size: -
v_call: TRBV25-1
j_call: TRBJ2-7
cdr3_nt: TGTGCCAGCAGTGAATACGGTCAGGGGCACTCCTACGAGCAGTACTTC
cdr3_aa: CASSEYGQGHSYEQYF

d_call: TRBD1
clone_size: many
v_call: TRBV12-3/TRBV12-4
j_call: TRBJ1-4
cdr3_nt: TGTGCCAGCAGTAACTCGACAGGGGGCGGCGAAAAACTGTTTTTT
cdr3_aa: CASSNSTGGGEKLFF

d_call: -
clone_size: many
v_call: TRBV20-1
j_call: TRBJ1-1
cdr3_nt: TGCAGTGCCCTGTCGGACTCTCACACTGAAGCTTTCTTT
cdr3_aa: CSALSDSHTEAFF

d_call: -
clone_size: many
v_call: TRBV2
j_call: TRBJ1-1
cdr3_nt: TGTGCCAGCGCCCAGGGTTTTGAAGCTTTCTTT
cdr3_aa: CASAQGFEAFF

d_call: TRBD2
clone_size: many
v_call: TRBV11-2
j_call: TRBJ2-7
cdr3_nt: TGTGCCAGCAGCCAGCGGGGGGGAATAACCTACGAGCAGTACTTC
cdr3_aa: CASSQRGGITYEQYF

d_call: TRBD1
clone_size: many
v_call: TRBV18
j_call: TRBJ1-6
cdr3_nt: TGTGCCAGCTCACCCCGGGACAGCAATTCACCCCTCCACTTT
cdr3_aa: CASSPRDSNSPLHF

d_call: TRBD2
clone_size: many
v_call: TRBV11-2
j_call: TRBJ2-1
cdr3_nt: TGTGCCAGCAGCTTTGGGGGGGGGGGCAATGAGCAGTTCTTC
cdr3_aa: CASSFGGGGNEQFF

d_call: -
clone_size: -
v_call: TRBV7-9
j_call: TRBJ2-2
cdr3_nt: TGTGCCAGCAGCTATGGAGGCAGCACCGGGGAGCTGTTTTTT
cdr3_aa: CASSYGGSTGELFF

d_call: TRBD2
clone_size: many
v_call: TRBV14
j_call: TRBJ2-1
cdr3_nt: TGTGCCAGCAGCCAGGATCCTAGCGGGCCCTACAATGAGCAGTTCTTC
cdr3_aa: CASSQDPSGPYNEQFF

d_call: -
clone_size: -
v_call: TRBV7-9
j_call: TRBJ1-2
cdr3_nt: TGTGCCAGCAGCTTAAGAGGGGCGATAACGACTGGCTACACCTTC
cdr3_aa: CASSLRGAITTGYTF

d_call: TRBD1
clone_size: many
v_call: TRBV20-1
j_call: TRBJ1-5
cdr3_nt: TGCAGTGTTAGAGACAGGGGGCGAAGGAATCAGCCCCAGCATTTT
cdr3_aa: CSVRDRGRRNQPQHF

d_call: TRBD1
clone_size: -
v_call: TRBV15
j_call: TRBJ2-1
cdr3_nt: TGTGCCACCAGCAGATTCCCGGGACAGCCGAACAATGAGCAGTTCTTC
cdr3_aa: CATSRFPGQPNNEQFF

d_call: -
clone_size: many
v_call: TRBV7-6
j_call: TRBJ2-5
cdr3_nt: TGTGCCAGCAGCTTAGTGGCAGAGACCCAGTACTTC
cdr3_aa: CASSLVAETQYF

d_call: -
clone_size: -
v_call: TRBV19
j_call: TRBJ2-1
cdr3_nt: TGTGCCAGTAGTGGTCTCTACAATGAGCAGTCCTTC
cdr3_aa: CASSGLYNEQSF

d_call: -
clone_size: many
v_call: TRBV5-5
j_call: TRBJ2-3
cdr3_nt: TGTGCCAGCAGCTACAACCGCGGGACTCTCCGCACAGATACGCAGTATTTT
cdr3_aa: CASSYNRGTLRTDTQYF

d_call: TRBD1
clone_size: -
v_call: TRBV11-2
j_call: TRBJ2-3
cdr3_nt: TGTGCCAGCAGAACAGGGGGATTATGGGGCACAGATACGCAGTATTTT
cdr3_aa: CASRTGGLWGTDTQYF

d_call: -
clone_size: -
v_call: TRBV10-3
j_call: TRBJ1-1
cdr3_nt: TGTGCCATCATGGACGGTATGAACACTGAAGCTTTCTTT
cdr3_aa: CAIMDGMNTEAFF

d_call: -
clone_size: many
v_call: TRBV6-1
j_call: TRBJ1-1
cdr3_nt: TGTGCCAGCAGTGAGACCTACGCCACTGAAGCTTTCTTT
cdr3_aa: CASSETYATEAFF

d_call: TRBD2
clone_size: -
v_call: TRBV6-5
j_call: TRBJ2-7
cdr3_nt: TGTGCCAGCAGTTATTATTTAGGGACTAGCTCGGGCGAGCAGTACTTC
cdr3_aa: CASSYYLGTSSGEQYF

d_call: TRBD1
clone_size: few
v_call: TRBV20-1
j_call: TRBJ2-2
cdr3_nt: TGCAGTGCTAGTCGGGACAGGTCCACCGGGGAGCTGTTTTTT
cdr3_aa: CSASRDRSTGELFF

d_call: -
clone_size: -
v_call: TRBV12-3/TRBV12-4
j_call: TRBJ2-7
cdr3_nt: TGTGCCAGGGACAGTTACTCCTACGAGCAGTACTTC
cdr3_aa: CARDSYSYEQYF

d_call: -
clone_size: -
v_call: TRBV5-1
j_call: TRBJ2-2
cdr3_nt: TGCGCCAGCAGCTCGGGCCAGGCCACCGGGGAGCTGTTTTTT
cdr3_aa: CASSSGQATGELFF

d_call: -
clone_size: many
v_call: TRBV2
j_call: TRBJ1-5
cdr3_nt: TGTGCCAGCGGGGGCAGGGTAAGCAATCAGCCCCAGCATTTT
cdr3_aa: CASGGRVSNQPQHF

d_call: -
clone_size: few
v_call: TRBV3-1
j_call: TRBJ1-4
cdr3_nt: TGTGCCAGCAGCCGGCTGGACGAAAAACTGTTTTTT
cdr3_aa: CASSRLDEKLFF

d_call: -
clone_size: few
v_call: TRBV18
j_call: TRBJ2-3
cdr3_nt: TGTGCCAGCTCACCACTGGACGATACGCAGTATTTT
cdr3_aa: CASSPLDDTQYF

d_call: TRBD1
clone_size: -
v_call: TRBV6-5
j_call: TRBJ2-4
cdr3_nt: TGTGCCAGCAGTAATCGACAGGGGGCCTCTCTAGCCAAAAACATTCAGTACTTC
cdr3_aa: CASSNRQGASLAKNIQYF

d_call: -
clone_size: -
v_call: TRBV6-1
j_call: TRBJ2-1
cdr3_nt: TGTGCCAGCAGCCTCAGGGGTAGCCCCTACAATGAGCAGTTCTTC
cdr3_aa: CASSLRGSPYNEQFF

d_call: TRBD1
clone_size: many
v_call: TRBV12-3/TRBV12-4
j_call: TRBJ1-6
cdr3_nt: TGTGCCAGCACCCGGGGAAGGGGGCAAGGCAATTCACCCCTCCACTTT
cdr3_aa: CASTRGRGQGNSPLHF

d_call: TRBD1
clone_size: few
v_call: TRBV25-1
j_call: TRBJ1-2
cdr3_nt: TGTGCCAGCAGTCAACTCAACCAGGGGGTCTATGGCTACACCTTC
cdr3_aa: CASSQLNQGVYGYTF

d_call: TRBD1
clone_size: many
v_call: TRBV18
j_call: TRBJ1-1
cdr3_nt: TGTGCCAGCTCAGGACAGGGGGACACTGAAGCTTTCTTT
cdr3_aa: CASSGQGDTEAFF

d_call: TRBD1
clone_size: many
v_call: TRBV18
j_call: TRBJ1-1
cdr3_nt: TGTGCCAGCTCGCAGACAGGGCTTGAAGCTTTCTTT
cdr3_aa: CASSQTGLEAFF

d_call: -
clone_size: few
v_call: TRBV20-1
j_call: TRBJ1-5
cdr3_nt: TGCAGTGCTAGAGAGCCGGGGAATCAGCCCCAGCATTTT
cdr3_aa: CSAREPGNQPQHF

d_call: -
clone_size: many
v_call: TRBV6-1
j_call: TRBJ2-5
cdr3_nt: TGTGCCAGCAGTCCCCGTGAACGGGTCGGGACCCAGTACTTC
cdr3_aa: CASSPRERVGTQYF

d_call: -
clone_size: -
v_call: TRBV6-1
j_call: TRBJ1-1
cdr3_nt: TGTGCCGGCAGTGAAGTCGGGGGAGGCACTGAAGCTTTCTTT
cdr3_aa: CAGSEVGGGTEAFF

d_call: -
clone_size: -
v_call: TRBV3-1
j_call: TRBJ1-2
cdr3_nt: TGTGCCAGCAGCCAAGATCCAGGCAATAACTATGGCTACACCTTC
cdr3_aa: CASSQDPGNNYGYTF

d_call: TRBD2
clone_size: many
v_call: TRBV6-2/TRBV6-3
j_call: TRBJ2-1
cdr3_nt: TGTGCCAGCACTCCACAAGGGCGGGGGGGCCACAATGAGCAGTTCTTC
cdr3_aa: CASTPQGRGGHNEQFF

d_call: TRBD2
clone_size: few
v_call: TRBV7-2
j_call: TRBJ2-2
cdr3_nt: TGTGCCAGCAGCTTCCCCGTGGCTAGCGGGTACTCGAACACCGGGGAGCTGTTTTTT
cdr3_aa: CASSFPVASGYSNTGELFF

d_call: TRBD1
clone_size: -
v_call: TRBV28
j_call: TRBJ1-1
cdr3_nt: TGTGCCAGCGGCGCACAGGGGCCCTACACTGAAGCTTTCTTT
cdr3_aa: CASGAQGPYTEAFF

d_call: TRBD1
clone_size: -
v_call: TRBV6-2/TRBV6-3
j_call: TRBJ1-1
cdr3_nt: TGTGCCAGCAGTCACCCTTGGACAGGGGCGCCTGAAGCTTTCTTT
cdr3_aa: CASSHPWTGAPEAFF

d_call: -
clone_size: few
v_call: TRBV3-1
j_call: TRBJ2-5
cdr3_nt: TGTGCCAGCACCTCTGGGGCGGATGCCAAGTACCAAGAGACCCAGTACTTC
cdr3_aa: CASTSGADAKYQETQYF

d_call: -
clone_size: few
v_call: TRBV18
j_call: TRBJ1-2
cdr3_nt: TGTGCCAGCTCACCGACCCGCGCCGGGACGGTCTATGGCTACACCTTC
cdr3_aa: CASSPTRAGTVYGYTF

d_call: -
clone_size: few
v_call: TRBV20-1
j_call: TRBJ2-3
cdr3_nt: TGCAGTGCTAGAGAAAACAGCCTAACCAACACAGATACGCAGTATTTT
cdr3_aa: CSARENSLTNTDTQYF